The 30 T cell receptor beta chains given below trace back to one sample, sequenced in a study of T cell responses to AZD1222 COVID-19 vaccine. TCRdb keeps only in-frame clones here, not all; method: immunoSEQ multiplex PCR. There are under 150,000 clones in the sample; under 90% occur only once, and roughly 1.7% lies in the top ten. The material sequenced was peripheral blood, taken 28 days after the second AZD1222 dose. These receptors originate from an adult who received the AZD1222 COVID-19 vaccine.

The chain recombines TRBV6-5 with TRBJ1-2, with a possible D match to TRBD1 (6 bases). The CDR3 contains 13 residues. The germline CDR1 and CDR2 sequences are MNHEY and SVGAGI. Trimming took off 2 bases at V and 2 bases at J, with 6 bases between the two ends. CDR3 in amino acids: CASSYTGNYGYTF. In DNA form, the CDR3 reads TGTGCCAGCAGTTACACAGGGAACTATGGCTACACCTTC.

Notes on this clone: The same CDR3 is also encoded by other DNA sequences in this sample. The CDR3 DNA is TGTGCCAGCAGAGGGACAGGTCGTAATCAGCCCCAGCATTTT. Encoded protein: CASRGTGRNQPQHF. The V and J genes are TRBV2 and TRBJ1-5; 8 bases match TRBD1. After removal of 6 bases from V and 4 bases from J, the junction contained 5 bases not matched to a gene. Germline loops: CDR1 SNHLY, CDR2 FYNNEI. This CDR3 region has 14 residues. The full variable domain, with the rest looked up from reference TRBV2 and TRBJ1-5, is EPEVTQTPSHQVTQMGQEVILRCVPISNHLYFYWYRQILGQKVEFLVSFYNNEISEKSEIFDDQFSVERPDGSNFTLKIRSTKLEDSAMYFCASRGTGRNQPQHFGDGTRLSIL.

V and J are TRBV10-3 and TRBJ2-1; tentatively, D is TRBD2 (6 bases). The CDR3 loop spans 10 amino acids. Germline loops: CDR1 ENHRY, CDR2 SYGVKD. The V and J ends lost 10 bases and 9 bases respectively, with 10 bases between them. This chain's CDR3 is CATKAGEQFF. The CDR3 DNA reads as TGTGCCACCAAAGCGGGTGAGCAGTTCTTC.

This clone was observed a handful of times. This chain joins TRBV10-1 and TRBJ2-2; D perhaps matches TRBD2 (6 bases). Germline CDR1 is WNHNN and CDR2 is SYGVQD (reference sequence). V gave up 0 bases and J gave up 9 bases, with 8 bases separating them. This CDR3 is built from 13 residues. In nucleotides, the CDR3 is TGCGCCAGCAGTGAGTCGGGGGGAAGGGAGCTGTTTTTT. This gives the protein CASSESGGRELFF.

The genes are TRBV7-2 and TRBJ1-5; D gene ambiguous. Trimming left V 5 bases short and J 1 base short, with 12 bases between. This CDR3 is built from 15 residues. Per the germline V gene, CDR1 is SGHTA and CDR2 is FQGNSA. DNA for the CDR3: TGTGCCAGCAGCCTCGGACTCCGGAGCAATCAGCCCCAGCATTTT. It is translated as CASSLGLRSNQPQHF.

Written as DNA, the CDR3 is TGTGCCAGCTCTGGGGTGTGGAACACCGGGGAGCTGTTTTTT. It translates to CASSGVWNTGELFF. The chain joins TRBV2 to TRBJ2-2; D ambiguous. The CDR3 contains 14 residues. Per germline, CDR1 SNHLY and CDR2 FYNNEI. V was trimmed by 8 bases and J by 1 base, leaving 11 bases between them.

V and J are TRBV5-1 and TRBJ1-1; D unresolved. The CDR3 consists of 14 residues. Deletions cut 4 bases from V and 1 base from J, with 11 bases between. Germline CDR1 is SGHRS and CDR2 is YFSETQ. This CDR3 reads CASSPGRPNTEAFF. The CDR3 nucleotides read TGCGCCAGCAGCCCCGGAAGGCCGAACACTGAAGCTTTCTTT.

The chain links TRBV5-1 to TRBJ2-5, with 7 bases aligning to TRBD2. This CDR3 is 14 amino acids long. Looked up from germline, CDR1 is SGHRS and CDR2 is YFSETQ. Trimming took 0 bases from V and 1 from J; bases not matched to a gene: 0. CDR3 region: CASSLERGQETQYF. CDR3 sequence (DNA): TGCGCCAGCAGCTTGGAGCGGGGCCAAGAGACCCAGTACTTC.

The chain has TRBV2 and TRBJ1-6, with D tentatively TRBD1 (5 bases). Trimming removed 6 bases from V and 6 bases from J, with 12 bases in between. CDR1 and CDR2 from the germline V gene are SNHLY and FYNNEI. CDR3 size: 14 residues. CDR3 residues: CASSRTRSNSPLHF. The CDR3 bases are TGTGCCAGCAGCCGGACAAGGAGTAATTCACCCCTCCACTTT.

V gene TRBV28 combines with J gene TRBJ2-7; D perhaps matches TRBD1 (6 bases). Trimming pared 4 bases from V and 1 base from J, leaving 14 bases between. The CDR3 sequence is 15 residues long. Germline V CDR1 and CDR2: MDHEN, SYDVKM. The CDR3 is CASSSPGQLSYEQYF. In nucleotides, the CDR3 is TGTGCCAGCAGTTCCCCGGGACAACTATCCTACGAGCAGTACTTC.

Concerning this clone itself: The sample has other DNA sequences that encode this CDR3 too. This rearrangement joins TRBV5-1 to TRBJ2-3; D gene unclear. Germline CDR1 and CDR2: SGHRS and YFSETQ. V dropped 0 bases and J dropped 2 bases, with 7 bases sitting between them. This CDR3 comprises 14 residues. The CDR3 coding sequence is TGCGCCAGCAGCTTGGGCAGAAACACAGATACGCAGTATTTT. Translation: CASSLGRNTDTQYF.

The gene calls are TRBV25-1 and TRBJ1-2, with TRBD1 matching over 11 bases. The CDR3 is 17 amino acids. V shed 6 bases, J shed 5 bases, and the junction held 14 bases outside the gene matches. Looked up from germline, CDR1 is MGHDK and CDR2 is SYGVNS. In DNA, the CDR3 is TGTGCCAGCAGGGAGGACAGGGGGCGCGGGTCACAGTATGGCTACACCTTC. Encoded protein: CASREDRGRGSQYGYTF.

The V call is TRBV10-3, the J call TRBJ2-3; D is possibly TRBD1 or TRBD2 (7 bases each). The V end was cut by 7 bases, the J end by 10 bases, with 21 bases between. This CDR3 region has 14 residues. Germline values: CDR1 ENHRY, CDR2 SYGVKD. The CDR3 nucleotides are TGTGCCATCAAGGGGGCGGGAGAGGCCATGGCGCAGTATTTT. Its protein is CAIKGAGEAMAQYF.

The chain joins TRBV2 to TRBJ2-1; D uncertain. Germline V gene sequence: CDR1 SNHLY, CDR2 FYNNEI. The CDR3 sequence is 14 residues long. The germline V and J ends were trimmed by 3 bases and 7 bases, with 13 bases remaining between them. The CDR3 sequence: CASSELYLGNEQFF. CDR3 bases: TGTGCCAGCAGTGAGTTGTACTTGGGAAATGAGCAGTTCTTC.

The chain links TRBV30 to TRBJ2-7; TRBD1 might be the D (6 bases). Trimming removed 7 bases at V and 0 bases at J, with 13 bases between. From germline, CDR1 is GTSNPN and CDR2 SVGIG (reference sequence). The CDR3 consists of 13 residues. The CDR3 DNA sequence: TGTGCCTCACAGGGAAGGGCCTCCTACGAGCAGTACGTC. Translation: CASQGRASYEQYV.

V gene TRBV6-5 combines with J gene TRBJ1-2; D ambiguous. The germline V gene has CDR1 MNHEY and CDR2 SVGAGI. The V end was cut by 6 bases, the J end by 0 bases, with 8 bases between. The CDR3 runs 13 residues. The CDR3 nucleotides read TGTGCCAGCAGCGGGTACGCTAACTATGGCTACACCTTC. This gives the protein CASSGYANYGYTF.

The V gene is TRBV10-2, the J gene TRBJ1-5; weak D call: TRBD1 (6 bases). The germline CDR1 and CDR2 sequences are WSHSY and SAAADI. This CDR3 spans 14 amino acids. Trimming removed 3 bases from V and 4 bases from J, with 10 bases in between. CDR3 region: CASSEGGLNQPQHF. The CDR3 DNA reads TGCGCCAGCAGTGAAGGGGGGTTAAATCAGCCCCAGCATTTT.

V is TRBV7-8 and J is TRBJ1-2; D is uncertain. This CDR3 is built from 13 residues. Germline V CDR1 and CDR2: SGHVS, FQNEAQ. V lost 3 bases, J lost 4 bases, and 9 bases lay in between. In DNA form, the CDR3 reads TGTGCCAGCAGCTTGGGCAGAACCTATGGCTACACCTTC. Translated: CASSLGRTYGYTF.

A single count supports this clone. This CDR3 reads CAWSVKREFYEQYF. CDR3 DNA: TGTGCCTGGAGTGTAAAGCGGGAGTTCTACGAGCAGTACTTC. The chain joins TRBV30 to TRBJ2-7, with 8 bases aligning to TRBD2. The CDR3 has 14 residues. Germline loops: CDR1 GTSNPN, CDR2 SVGIG (reference sequence). V trimming: 0 bases; J trimming: 3 bases; junction bases outside the gene matches: 4.

The J gene is TRBJ2-2, the V gene TRBV7-9; 9 nucleotides line up with TRBD1. V gave up 5 bases and J gave up 6 bases; unmatched junction bases: 10. Looked up from germline, CDR1 is SEHNR and CDR2 is FQNEAQ (reference sequence). This CDR3 has 16 amino acids. DNA of the CDR3: TGTGCCAGCAGCCCTCCCGGGACAGGGTTACCCGGGGAGCTGTTTTTT. Translating gives CASSPPGTGLPGELFF.

The gene calls are TRBV19 and TRBJ1-1; D ambiguous. Germline CDR1 is LNHDA and CDR2 is SQIVND (reference sequence). The CDR3 runs to 11 residues. The germline V and J ends were trimmed by 5 bases and 3 bases, with 4 bases remaining between them. The CDR3 loop reads CASSPHTEAFF. In DNA form, the CDR3 reads TGTGCCAGTAGTCCCCACACTGAAGCTTTCTTT.

This chain links TRBV6-1 with TRBJ1-2; D call uncertain. This CDR3 is 16 amino acids long. V lost 0 bases, J lost 0 bases, and 11 bases lay in between. Germline V lookup: CDR1 MNHNS, CDR2 SASEGT. The CDR3 sequence: CASSEAWAQTNYGYTF. DNA for the CDR3: TGTGCCAGCAGTGAAGCGTGGGCTCAGACTAACTATGGCTACACCTTC.

This chain links TRBV2 with TRBJ2-5; possibly TRBD2 for D (6 bases). This CDR3 has 16 residues. Deletions cut 6 bases from V and 4 bases from J, with 21 bases between. Germline values: CDR1 SNHLY, CDR2 FYNNEI. Here the CDR3 reads CASRDTSDKEGETQYF. The CDR3 region has the DNA TGTGCCAGCAGAGACACCTCCGACAAGGAGGGAGAGACCCAGTACTTC.

This clone has only one observation. The CDR3 nucleotides are TGTGCCAGCAGTTTCAGGGCTCCCGCCTACGAGCAGTACTTC. Its translation is CASSFRAPAYEQYF. This rearrangement joins TRBV28 to TRBJ2-7; weak D call: TRBD1 (5 bases). The germline V gene has CDR1 MDHEN and CDR2 SYDVKM. The CDR3 runs 14 residues. V lost 3 bases to trimming and J lost 2 bases, with 11 bases between them.

The chain employs TRBV28 and TRBJ2-1; D uncertain. The CDR3 totals 12 residues. In germline, CDR1 is MDHEN, CDR2 SYDVKM. Trimming removed 2 bases from V and 9 bases from J, with 8 bases in between. The CDR3 sequence is CASSLRISEQFF. DNA for the CDR3: TGTGCCAGCAGTTTAAGGATCTCTGAGCAGTTCTTC.

This rearrangement joins TRBV3-1 (or the pseudogene TRBV3-2) to TRBJ1-2; D gene ambiguous. There are 14 residues in the CDR3. Trimming shortened V by 5 bases and J by 0 bases, and 10 bases separated the two germline ends. The V gene's germline CDR1 is LGHDT and CDR2 YNNKEL (reference sequence). CDR3 sequence reads: CASSKNTANYGYTF. The CDR3 bases are TGTGCCAGCAGCAAGAACACAGCTAACTATGGCTACACCTTC.

In its sample, this clone was seen once. V is TRBV18 and J is TRBJ1-2; D uncertain. Per the germline V gene, CDR1 is KGHSH and CDR2 is LQKENI. V was trimmed by 3 bases and J by 7 bases, leaving 18 bases between them. The CDR3 runs to 15 residues. CDR3 in amino acids: CASSPDSGRGRGYTF. Here the CDR3 DNA reads TGTGCCAGCTCACCGGATTCCGGGAGAGGCCGTGGCTACACCTTC.

In regard to this clone: The sample has other DNA sequences that encode this CDR3 too. The chain uses TRBV18 and TRBJ1-6; the D gene is possibly TRBD1 (6 bases). Germline CDR1 is KGHSH and CDR2 is LQKENI. The CDR3 is 14 amino acids. The V and J ends lost 3 bases and 4 bases respectively, with 7 bases between them. CDR3 protein: CASSPGQYNSPLHF. The CDR3 region has the DNA TGTGCCAGCTCACCCGGACAGTATAATTCACCCCTCCACTTT. Complete variable domain (other parts from reference TRBV18 and TRBJ1-6): NAGVMQNPRHLVRRRGQEARLRCSPMKGHSHVYWYRQLPEEGLKFMVYLQKENIIDESGMPKERFSAEFPKEGPSILRIQQVVRGDSAAYFCASSPGQYNSPLHFGNGTRLTVT.

The chain carries TRBV6-5 and TRBJ1-2, with TRBD1 identical over 7 bases. With 2 bases clipped from V and 6 bases from J, the junction kept 3 bases outside the gene matches. Germline V CDR1 and CDR2: MNHEY, SVGAGI. The CDR3 totals 13 residues. The CDR3 loop is CASSYTGEDGYTF. In nucleotides, the CDR3 is TGTGCCAGCAGTTACACAGGGGAAGATGGCTACACCTTC.

The rearrangement joins TRBV6-5 to TRBJ2-1; 8 bases map to TRBD1. V dropped 8 bases and J dropped 7; count of bases not matched to a gene: 13. Germline CDR1 is MNHEY and CDR2 is SVGAGI. The CDR3 loop spans 15 amino acids. This CDR3 reads CASVNQGALMNEQFF. CDR3 DNA sequence: TGTGCCAGCGTTAATCAGGGGGCCCTTATGAATGAGCAGTTCTTC.